These 9 T cell receptor beta chains share one sample of origin, sequenced in a study of blood T cell repertoires in COVID-19 (dated by TCRdb to 2020 to 2021). The receptor library was made with the immunoSEQ multiplex PCR assay. TCRdb carries this immuneACCESS record with in-frame sequences only. Its versions omit some clonotypes, under half of them owing to an unresolved V gene in the studies checked, with the rest unexplained. A total of about 63,000 clones appear in this sample, 70% to 80% of them only once. The top ten clonotypes cover 30% to 40% of the sample. The sample consisted of peripheral blood. These receptors all come from a human donor in a cohort sampled during active COVID-19.

The rearrangement links TRBV18 to TRBJ2-2; D might be TRBD1 (6 bases). CDR1 is KGHSH, CDR2 LQKENI, per germline. V was pared by 5 bases and J by 1 base, with 11 bases between. This CDR3 spans 15 amino acids. The CDR3 here is CASSTDSLNTGELFF. CDR3 coding DNA: TGTGCCAGCTCAACGGACAGCTTGAACACCGGGGAGCTGTTTTTT.

The J gene is TRBJ2-5, the V gene TRBV24-1; TRBD1 matches 11 bases. Germline CDR1 is KGHDR and CDR2 is SFDVKD. The V segment lost 5 bases and the J segment 5 bases; nucleotides outside the gene matches: 9. CDR3 length: 16 residues. The CDR3 loop reads CATSAGDRGGLETQYF. Here the CDR3 DNA reads TGTGCCACCAGTGCCGGGGACAGGGGGGGGTTGGAGACCCAGTACTTC.

This clone was seen a handful of times. The J gene is TRBJ2-5, the V gene TRBV28, with D possibly matching TRBD2 (6 bases). This CDR3 has 14 amino acids. Between the trimmed V and J ends, which lost 8 bases and 4 bases, there was a span of 17 bases. Germline V gene lookup returns CDR1 MDHEN and CDR2 SYDVKM. CDR3 DNA sequence: TGTGCCAGCGTAACCTCGCGGCGGGGAGAGACCCAGTACTTC. This gives the protein CASVTSRRGETQYF.

This clone came up once. The gene calls are TRBV5-1 and TRBJ2-7; TRBD1 agrees at 9 bases. V lost 4 bases and J lost 7; bases outside the gene matches: 15. The CDR3 contains 16 residues. Germline assignment: CDR1 SGHRS and CDR2 YFSETQ. The CDR3 coding sequence is TGCGCCAGCAGCCCCCAAGGGGGGACAGGGATGGCTGAGCAGTACTTC. Encoded protein: CASSPQGGTGMAEQYF.

CDR3 protein: CASSAPGGQWNYGYTF. The DNA of the CDR3 is TGTGCCAGCAGTGCCCCTGGTGGGCAGTGGAACTATGGCTACACCTTC. V gene TRBV28 combines with J gene TRBJ1-2; D ambiguous. Trimming took off 5 bases at V and 2 bases at J, with 18 bases between the two ends. CDR3 size: 16 residues. Germline V gene lookup returns CDR1 MDHEN and CDR2 SYDVKM.

This clone occurred a few times. This chain's CDR3 is CASSLARDRGRGGELFF. The CDR3 region has the DNA TGTGCCAGCAGCTTAGCGAGGGACAGGGGGCGCGGCGGGGAGCTGTTTTTT. The V and J genes are TRBV7-6 and TRBJ2-2; 12 positions match TRBD1. After removal of 0 bases from V and 7 bases from J, the junction contained 6 bases not matched to a gene. Germline CDR1 SGHVS, CDR2 FNYEAQ. The CDR3 runs 17 residues.

The V gene is TRBV18, the J gene TRBJ1-4; tentative D call: TRBD1 (5 bases). The germline gives CDR1 KGHSH, CDR2 LQKENI. The CDR3 contains 13 residues. Trimming took off 6 bases at V and 8 bases at J, with 13 bases between the two ends. The CDR3 loop reads CASSLLAGEKLFF. The CDR3 nucleotides are TGTGCCAGCTCGCTTTTAGCAGGGGAAAAACTGTTTTTT.

This sequence joins TRBV5-1 and TRBJ2-3; weak D call: TRBD1 (6 bases). The V end was cut by 0 bases, the J end by 6 bases, with 11 bases between. Germline V gene sequence: CDR1 SGHRS, CDR2 YFSETQ. The CDR3 is 14 amino acids. The CDR3 DNA reads TGCGCCAGCAGCTTGGAGCAGGGGCGGGATACGCAGTATTTT. Its translation: CASSLEQGRDTQYF. Using reference TRBV5-1 and TRBJ2-3 for the parts outside the CDR3, the full variable domain is KAGVTQTPRYLIKTRGQQVTLSCSPISGHRSVSWYQQTPGQGLQFLFEYFSETQRNKGNFPGRFSGRQFSNSRSEMNVSTLELGDSALYLCASSLEQGRDTQYFGPGTRLTVL.

This chain links TRBV6-2 or TRBV6-3 with TRBJ2-1; 8 nucleotides match TRBD2. Germline V CDR1 and CDR2: MNHEY, SVGEGT. V lost 6 bases to trimming and J lost 4 bases; unmatched junction nucleotides: 5. This CDR3 has 14 residues. This chain's CDR3 is CASSIAGMYNEQFF. DNA for the CDR3: TGTGCCAGCAGCATAGCGGGAATGTACAATGAGCAGTTCTTC.